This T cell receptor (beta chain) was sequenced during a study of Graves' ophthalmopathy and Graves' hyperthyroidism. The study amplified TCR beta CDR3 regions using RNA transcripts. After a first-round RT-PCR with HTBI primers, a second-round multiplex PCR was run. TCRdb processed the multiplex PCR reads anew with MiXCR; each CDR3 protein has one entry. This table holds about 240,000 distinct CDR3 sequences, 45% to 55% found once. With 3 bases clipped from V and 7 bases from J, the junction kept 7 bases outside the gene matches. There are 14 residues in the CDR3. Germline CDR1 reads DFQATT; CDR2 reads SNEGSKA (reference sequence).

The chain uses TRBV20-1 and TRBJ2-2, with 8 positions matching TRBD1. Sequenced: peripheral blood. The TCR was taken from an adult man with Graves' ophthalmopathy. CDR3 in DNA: TGCAGTGCTAGGGAAACAGGGGGGAACGGGGAGCTGTTTTTT. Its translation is CSARETGGNGELFF.